The clone carrying this TCR beta chain has just one count. These data come from a study of technical replicates of blood from a few donors. V was trimmed by 1 base and J by 6 bases, leaving 7 bases between them. The germline gives CDR1 SEHNR, CDR2 FQNEAQ (reference sequence). This CDR3 contains 13 residues. Libraries were prepared by immunoSEQ multiplex PCR; TCRdb keeps only in-frame clonotypes and omits some of them. The data contain more than 75,000 clones, 85% to 95% of them singletons. The sample was T cells isolated from PBMCs. The TCR comes from a human donor in good health. The rearrangement uses TRBV7-9 and TRBJ1-5; D is ambiguous. The CDR3 reads CASSLEGGQPQHF. In nucleotides, the CDR3 is TGTGCCAGCAGCTTAGAAGGAGGTCAGCCCCAGCATTTT.